A single sample is the source of the 25 T cell receptor beta chains below, sequenced in a study of blood T cell repertoires in COVID-19 (dated by TCRdb to the early 2020s). Library creation used the immunoSEQ multiplex PCR assay. TCRdb mirrors the immuneACCESS table, restricted to in-frame sequences. Some clones are absent from its copies; in checked studies, under half trace to an unresolved V gene, and the reason for the others is unknown. Recorded for this sample are fewer than 300,000 clones; approximately 89% of them occurred a single time. The top ten clonotypes cover over 7.5% of the sample. The material sequenced was peripheral blood. The receptors were sampled from a man between 35 and 55 years old who had recovered from COVID-19.

The J gene is TRBJ2-6, the V gene TRBV6-2 or TRBV6-3; 7 bases are a match to TRBD1. This CDR3 contains 17 residues. Germline CDR1 and CDR2: MNHEY and SVGEGT. Trimming cost V 6 bases and J 4 bases; bases outside gene matches: 12. This CDR3 reads CASSTPATGLGANVLTF. The CDR3 coding sequence is TGTGCCAGCAGCACGCCCGCGACAGGGCTGGGGGCCAACGTCCTGACTTTC.

The gene calls are TRBV23-1 and TRBJ2-1, with 9 positions matching TRBD1. TRBV23-1 is assigned to the ORF class and has an uncertain function. Trimming at V came to 8 bases and at J to 6 bases, leaving 11 bases not matched to a gene. The CDR3 runs 15 residues. CDR3 loop: CASPPGTGPLNEQFF. CDR3 coding DNA: TGCGCCAGCCCACCCGGGACAGGGCCGCTCAATGAGCAGTTCTTC.

The gene calls are TRBV5-1 and TRBJ2-7; 8 bases are a match to TRBD1. Losses at the gene ends were 0 bases for V and 2 bases for J; bases not matched to a gene: 1. The CDR3 has 14 residues. Germline V gives CDR1 SGHRS, CDR2 YFSETQ. The CDR3: CASSLGGQAYEQYF. In DNA, the CDR3 is TGCGCCAGCAGCTTGGGGGGACAGGCCTACGAGCAGTACTTC.

DNA of the CDR3: TGTGCCAGTAGTACCCCCTGGGGGGTTCCTGAAGCTTTCTTT. Amino acids: CASSTPWGVPEAFF. J is TRBJ1-1 and V is TRBV19, with a possible D match to TRBD1 (5 bases). This CDR3 has 14 amino acids. Trimming pared 4 bases from V and 6 bases from J, leaving 15 bases between. CDR1 and CDR2 from the germline V gene are LNHDA and SQIVND (reference sequence).

This chain uses TRBV7-2 with TRBJ2-3; maybe TRBD1 (5 bases). Trimming removed 5 bases from V and 2 bases from J, with 14 bases in between. The CDR3 has 15 residues. Germline values: CDR1 SGHTA, CDR2 FQGNSA. The CDR3, as DNA: TGTGCCAGCAGCACGAGACAGACACTCACAGATACGCAGTATTTT. This encodes CASSTRQTLTDTQYF.

This clone was seen once. CDR3 nucleotides: TGTGCCAGCAGCTTGACTGCGCTCCCGACCCAGTACTTC. It translates to CASSLTALPTQYF. J is TRBJ2-5 and V is TRBV11-2, with D unclear. Per the germline V gene, CDR1 is SGHAT and CDR2 is FQNNGV. V was clipped by 3 bases and J by 7 bases, with 12 bases between them. The CDR3 is 13 residues long.

This chain connects TRBV9 to TRBJ2-1, with a weak D call TRBD2 (5 bases). The CDR3 runs 17 residues. Germline V gene sequence: CDR1 SGDLS, CDR2 YYNGEE. Trimming left V 0 bases short and J 0 bases short, with 13 bases between. This CDR3 reads CASSVESGILSYNEQFF. The CDR3 DNA is TGTGCCAGCAGCGTAGAGTCCGGGATTCTCTCCTACAATGAGCAGTTCTTC. The full variable domain, rest sourced from reference TRBV9 and TRBJ2-1, is DSGVTQTPKHLITATGQRVTLRCSPRSGDLSVYWYQQSLDQGLQFLIQYYNGEERAKGNILERFSAQQFPDLHSELNLSSLELGDSALYFCASSVESGILSYNEQFFGPGTRLTVL.

This clone was seen more than once but under ten times. This chain connects TRBV2 to TRBJ2-7; 7 bases align to TRBD1. The germline CDR1 and CDR2 sequences are SNHLY and FYNNEI. Trimming took 1 base from V and 7 from J; bases not matched to a gene: 10. This CDR3 comprises 15 residues. The CDR3 region has the DNA TGTGCCAGCAGTGAAGTTCGCTTAGACAGGGCTGAGCAGTACTTC. It codes for CASSEVRLDRAEQYF.

J is TRBJ1-2 and V is TRBV7-6; 9 bases line up with TRBD1. J was trimmed by 6 bases and V by 0 bases; bases with no gene match: 5. The germline V gene has CDR1 SGHVS and CDR2 FNYEAQ. The CDR3 covers 15 residues. CDR3 coding DNA: TGTGCCAGCAGCTTAGCCGAGGACAGGGGTAATGGCTACACCTTC. Its protein is CASSLAEDRGNGYTF.

This clone was seen only a few times. The chain uses TRBV27 and TRBJ2-1, with D possibly TRBD1 on 5 matching bases. Germline V gives CDR1 MNHEY, CDR2 SMNVEV (reference sequence). The CDR3 is made up of 15 amino acids. V lost 4 bases and J lost 6, with 16 bases in between. The CDR3 reads CASSSRQWNLNEQFF. For the CDR3, the DNA is TGTGCCAGCAGTTCCCGACAGTGGAATCTCAATGAGCAGTTCTTC.

The table lists this clone with a few counts. V gene TRBV5-4 combines with J gene TRBJ1-6; 7 nucleotides line up with TRBD1. The CDR3 extends over 16 amino acids. CDR1 SGHNT and CDR2 YYREEE come from the germline V gene (reference sequence). V shed 2 bases and J 9 bases; nucleotides not matched to a gene: 11. DNA for the CDR3: TGTGCCAGCAGCTTTTTACTGACAGGGAAGAGTTCACCCCTCCACTTT. Translating gives CASSFLLTGKSSPLHF.

The V call is TRBV4-1, the J call TRBJ2-1, with 12 nucleotides matching TRBD2. This CDR3 contains 20 residues. Germline lookup yields CDR1 MGHRA and CDR2 YSYEKL. With V trimmed by 0 bases and J by 0 bases, 9 bases remained unmatched. DNA for the CDR3: TGCGCCAGCAGCCAAGATATCGCTAGCGGGAGGGCCAACTCCTACAATGAGCAGTTCTTC. Amino acid sequence: CASSQDIASGRANSYNEQFF.

The chain combines TRBV11-2 with TRBJ1-2; unclear D gene. Trimming shortened V by 6 bases and J by 4 bases, and 15 bases separated the two germline ends. This CDR3 is built from 14 residues. The germline V gene encodes CDR1 SGHAT and CDR2 FQNNGV. CDR3 region: CASRRPSRSYGYTF. DNA for the CDR3: TGTGCCAGCAGACGCCCTTCGCGGAGCTATGGCTACACCTTC.

This clone was counted a few times. The rearrangement uses TRBV5-1 and TRBJ2-7; D ambiguous. Trimming took 0 bases from V and 0 from J, leaving 7 bases between them. Germline CDR1 is SGHRS and CDR2 is YFSETQ. CDR3 length: 14 amino acids. The CDR3 is CASSLGPGSYEQYF. CDR3 in DNA: TGCGCCAGCAGCTTGGGACCGGGCTCCTACGAGCAGTACTTC.

In nucleotides, the CDR3 is TGTGCCAGCAGCTTAAACCCGGGGGGGCCGGATACGCAGTATTTT. It codes for CASSLNPGGPDTQYF. The genes are TRBV7-2 and TRBJ2-3; 8 bases fit TRBD2. Germline V lookup: CDR1 SGHTA, CDR2 FQGNSA. Unmatched junction bases numbered 7, after V lost 2 bases and J lost 6 bases. This CDR3 has 15 residues.

This clone appeared a single time. This chain connects TRBV5-1 to TRBJ1-1; 9 bases line up with TRBD1. Germline CDR1 SGHRS, CDR2 YFSETQ. Trimming at V came to 4 bases and at J to 3 bases, leaving 10 bases not matched to a gene. CDR3 size: 16 residues. This CDR3 reads CASSPGTGIDDTEAFF. CDR3 DNA sequence: TGCGCCAGCAGCCCCGGGACAGGGATCGACGACACTGAAGCTTTCTTT.

The genes are TRBV7-9 and TRBJ2-7; 13 positions agree with TRBD2. Looked up from germline, CDR1 is SEHNR and CDR2 is FQNEAQ (reference sequence). J lost 9 bases, V lost 5 bases, and 16 bases had no gene match. CDR3 size: 17 residues. The CDR3 protein is CASSDRGLAGPRKGQYF. The CDR3, as DNA: TGTGCCAGCAGCGATCGGGGACTAGCGGGACCAAGAAAGGGGCAGTACTTC.

This chain connects TRBV5-4 to TRBJ2-5; 10 positions agree with TRBD1. V gave up 5 bases and J gave up 5 bases; unmatched junction bases: 9. The germline gives CDR1 SGHNT, CDR2 YYREEE (reference sequence). The CDR3 runs 15 residues. The CDR3 sequence is CASSQRTGGGETQYF. CDR3 DNA: TGTGCCAGCAGTCAACGGACAGGGGGTGGGGAGACCCAGTACTTC.

The chain has TRBV4-3 and TRBJ1-6, with D unclear. This CDR3 is 17 amino acids long. CDR1 is LGHNA, CDR2 YSLEER, per germline. Trimming took off 2 bases at V and 0 bases at J, with 11 bases between the two ends. CDR3 DNA sequence: TGCGCCAGCAGCCAAAAACAGAGAATCTCCTATAATTCACCCCTCCACTTT. Translated: CASSQKQRISYNSPLHF.

The V and J genes are TRBV12-5 and TRBJ1-2; 8 bases align to TRBD1. V lost 0 bases to trimming and J lost 8 bases; unmatched junction nucleotides: 17. The length of the CDR3 is 18 residues. Germline V CDR1 and CDR2: LGHNT, FRNRAP. In DNA, the CDR3 is TGTGCTAGTGGTTTGGTTGGGGCAGGGGGCCCTCGTCCGGGAGGCTACACCTTC. This encodes CASGLVGAGGPRPGGYTF.

The gene calls are TRBV6-1 and TRBJ1-1; no definite D call. The ends were cut back, 2 bases at V and 8 bases at J, with 6 bases in the middle. The length of the CDR3 is 11 residues. CDR1 MNHNS and CDR2 SASEGT come from the germline V gene. DNA for the CDR3: TGTGCCAGCAGTGAACCCAGGGAAGCTTTCTTT. Its protein is CASSEPREAFF.

This clone has more than one count but fewer than ten. The J gene is TRBJ1-1, the V gene TRBV7-8; weak D call: TRBD1 (5 bases). This CDR3 contains 13 residues. The germline V gene encodes CDR1 SGHVS and CDR2 FQNEAQ. The V and J ends lost 8 bases and 0 bases respectively, with 10 bases between them. The CDR3: CASERGLNTEAFF. In DNA, the CDR3 is TGTGCCAGCGAGCGGGGGTTGAACACTGAAGCTTTCTTT.

In its sample, this clone was seen once. J is TRBJ1-1 and V is TRBV5-1, with D unresolved. The CDR3 has 15 residues. In germline, CDR1 is SGHRS, CDR2 YFSETQ. V lost 0 bases, J lost 0 bases, and 9 bases lay in between. In nucleotides, the CDR3 is TGCGCCAGCAGCTTGGCGGGAAGGTTGAACACTGAAGCTTTCTTT. It is translated as CASSLAGRLNTEAFF.

This chain links TRBV7-2 with TRBJ2-1; 16 nucleotides line up with TRBD2. The germline V gene has CDR1 SGHTA and CDR2 FQGNSA. CDR3 length: 17 amino acids. Unmatched junction bases numbered 4, after V lost 5 bases and J lost 3 bases. The CDR3 nucleotides read TGTGCCAGCAGCCCGGGACTAGCGGGGGGGGGCTACAATGAGCAGTTCTTC. Residues: CASSPGLAGGGYNEQFF. The full variable domain, with the rest looked up from reference TRBV7-2 and TRBJ2-1, is GAGVSQSPSNKVTEKGKDVELRCDPISGHTALYWYRQSLGQGLEFLIYFQGNSAPDKSGLPSDRFSAERTGGSVSTLTIQRTQQEDSAVYLCASSPGLAGGGYNEQFFGPGTRLTVL.

This chain joins TRBV27 and TRBJ1-2; no clear D. Germline CDR1 MNHEY, CDR2 SMNVEV (reference sequence). The V end lost 9 bases, the J end lost 7 bases, and 12 bases lay between the germline ends. The CDR3 runs to 11 residues. CDR3: CASGPIGGYTF. The CDR3 DNA reads TGTGCCAGTGGCCCGATTGGTGGCTACACCTTC.